The table lists the clone carrying this T cell receptor (beta chain) with a few counts. Together with a sample-barcoded 5' primer, a J-beta primer mix was included in a second PCR lasting about 6 to 11 cycles. MiXCR was run by TCRdb on the 5' RACE reads, yielding one entry per CDR3 protein. The sample consists of some 800,000 distinct CDR3 sequences, roughly 25% of them appearing once. V dropped 0 bases and J dropped 7; count of bases not matched to a gene: 10. Germline V CDR1 and CDR2: DFQATT, SNEGSKA (reference sequence). The CDR3 contains 16 residues. This entry is derived from a study of blood T cells in healthy people across ages. These same records also appear under a second study, on T cells of mothers and their children.

The rearrangement links TRBV20-1 to TRBJ2-1; 9 nucleotides match TRBD1. Material for sequencing was blood. The receptor comes from a boy aged 5-17 years in good health. The CDR3 DNA sequence: TGCAGTGCTAGAGACACGGGACAGGGAGGATGGAATGAGCAGTTCTTC. Amino acids: CSARDTGQGGWNEQFF.